A single sample gave rise to the 30 T cell receptor beta chains below, sequenced in a study of shared clonotypes between healthy human individuals. In the naive CD8 group, cells lacked CD45RO and were positively selected for CCR7, so terminally differentiated effector memory CD45RA+ cells were left out. Method: immunoSEQ multiplex PCR; TCRdb's copy keeps in-frame clones and lacks some. The sample consists of over 2,000,000 clones, just under 95% of them appearing once. The sequencing sample was made of naive CD8+ T cells from PBMCs. The receptor set was obtained from a man aged 18 to 30 in good health. Some clones in this sample may be carry-over from other donors' samples.

This clone was seen only once. The chain has TRBV19 and TRBJ1-1; 9 nucleotides align to TRBD1. CDR3 length equals 12 residues. V trimming: 5 bases; J trimming: 8 bases; junction bases outside the gene matches: 3. Germline-derived CDR1 and CDR2 are LNHDA and SQIVND (reference sequence). The CDR3 sequence: CASSYRGPEAFF. The CDR3 nucleotides are TGTGCCAGTAGTTACAGGGGGCCCGAAGCTTTCTTT.

The CDR3 DNA reads as TGTGCCAGCAGCTTATGGGCGCAGGAGGCTGGCGAGCAGTACTTC. Amino acids: CASSLWAQEAGEQYF. The rearrangement joins TRBV7-2 to TRBJ2-7; a possible D gene is TRBD2 (5 bases). The CDR3 is 15 residues long. From germline, CDR1 is SGHTA and CDR2 FQGNSA. V was cut by 2 bases and J by 6 bases, with 17 bases left in between.

Remarks on this clone: Other DNA sequences in the same sample also yield this CDR3. This sequence joins TRBV27 and TRBJ2-7, with 11 bases identical to TRBD2. V gave up 5 bases and J gave up 0 bases; unmatched junction bases: 6. Germline V gene lookup returns CDR1 MNHEY and CDR2 SMNVEV (reference sequence). The CDR3 is 16 residues long. CDR3 loop: CASSPSLAGVSYEQYF. Here the CDR3 DNA reads TGTGCCAGCAGTCCATCACTAGCGGGGGTCTCCTACGAGCAGTACTTC.

The V and J genes are TRBV28 and TRBJ1-4; D is perhaps TRBD1 (5 bases). V was trimmed by 5 bases and J by 4 bases, leaving 17 bases between them. The germline CDR1 and CDR2 sequences are MDHEN and SYDVKM. This CDR3 is 16 amino acids long. The CDR3 nucleotides are TGTGCCAGCAGTGGGAACAGAGGGGCACTTAATGAAAAACTGTTTTTT. Protein sequence: CASSGNRGALNEKLFF.

J is TRBJ2-2 and V is TRBV27; D call uncertain. Germline values: CDR1 MNHEY, CDR2 SMNVEV (reference sequence). Trimming pared 5 bases from V and 1 base from J, leaving 8 bases between. There are 14 residues in the CDR3. The CDR3 region has the DNA TGTGCCAGCAGTCTCTATATGAACACCGGGGAGCTGTTTTTT. It yields the protein CASSLYMNTGELFF.

The chain employs TRBV11-2 and TRBJ2-7, with 7 bases lining up with TRBD1. This CDR3 region has 18 residues. Germline CDR1 reads SGHAT; CDR2 reads FQNNGV. V dropped 5 bases and J dropped 2; count of bases not matched to a gene: 18. In DNA form, the CDR3 reads TGTGCCAGCAGCCCCCCCTTAATTACCCACAGGGGTGCCTACGAGCAGTACTTC. It specifies CASSPPLITHRGAYEQYF.

Note on this clone: Other DNA sequences in the same sample also yield this CDR3. The CDR3 DNA reads as TGCAGCGTCGTCGGACTAGCGGGAGGTTACGAGCAGTACTTC. Translated: CSVVGLAGGYEQYF. The chain has TRBV29-1 and TRBJ2-7; 14 nucleotides line up with TRBD2. This CDR3 comprises 14 residues. CDR1 and CDR2 from the germline V gene are SQVTM and ANQGSEA. The J segment lost 4 bases and the V segment lost 6 bases, leaving 5 bases of the junction unmatched.

This clone appeared once. The genes are TRBV5-1 and TRBJ2-7; D ambiguous. V lost 2 bases, J lost 1 base, and 7 bases lay in between. In germline, CDR1 is SGHRS, CDR2 YFSETQ. CDR3 size: 13 residues. CDR3 protein: CASSFSVSYEQYF. Written as DNA, the CDR3 is TGCGCCAGCAGCTTTAGTGTATCCTACGAGCAGTACTTC.

This clone has a handful of counts. This sample includes further DNA sequences coding for the same CDR3. The gene calls are TRBV7-9 and TRBJ1-1; possibly TRBD1 for D (5 bases). Germline CDR1 SEHNR, CDR2 FQNEAQ (reference sequence). V lost 3 bases and J 6 bases, leaving 8 bases between the germline ends. The CDR3 length is 12 residues. CDR3 nucleotide sequence: TGTGCCAGCAGCTTGGGACTTTCTGAAGCTTTCTTT. Protein sequence: CASSLGLSEAFF.

The rearrangement joins TRBV7-9 to TRBJ2-5, with 8 bases lining up with TRBD2. Germline-derived CDR1 and CDR2 are SEHNR and FQNEAQ (reference sequence). V shed 6 bases and J 5 bases; nucleotides not matched to a gene: 14. The CDR3 length is 16 residues. DNA of the CDR3: TGTGCCAGCAGTTCGGGTGGGCGGGAGGTAGCTGAGACCCAGTACTTC. It encodes CASSSGGREVAETQYF.

This clone was recorded a few times. V usage is TRBV6-5 and J usage is TRBJ1-1, with 7 bases aligning to TRBD1. The CDR3 has 12 residues. CDR1 is MNHEY and CDR2 is SVGAGI in the germline V gene. Trimming removed 5 bases from V and 5 bases from J; junction bases left unmatched: 2. CDR3 in DNA: TGTGCCAGCAGTATACAGGGGACTGAAGCTTTCTTT. This codes for CASSIQGTEAFF.

J is TRBJ2-7 and V is TRBV4-1, with D unresolved. CDR3 size: 17 residues. CDR1 is MGHRA and CDR2 is YSYEKL in the germline V gene. V dropped 1 base and J dropped 4 bases, with 20 bases sitting between them. The CDR3 reads CASSQVEAVPPVYEQYF. The CDR3 DNA follows: TGCGCCAGCAGCCAAGTTGAGGCTGTCCCCCCCGTTTACGAGCAGTACTTC.

About this clone itself: Other DNA sequences within the sample encode an identical CDR3. J is TRBJ1-1 and V is TRBV19, with 9 nucleotides matching TRBD1. After removal of 4 bases from V and 5 bases from J, the junction contained 2 bases not matched to a gene. The CDR3 consists of 13 residues. Germline V CDR1 and CDR2: LNHDA, SQIVND (reference sequence). CDR3 nucleotide sequence: TGTGCCAGTAGTACGACAGGGGGGACTGAAGCTTTCTTT. Residues: CASSTTGGTEAFF. The complete variable domain, with remaining parts taken from reference TRBV19 and TRBJ1-1, reads DGGITQSPKYLFRKEGQNVTLSCEQNLNHDAMYWYRQDPGQGLRLIYYSQIVNDFQKGDIAEGYSVSREKKESFPLTVTSAQKNPTAFYLCASSTTGGTEAFFGQGTRLTVV.

This chain connects TRBV19 to TRBJ1-2; 8 nucleotides agree with TRBD1. V trimming: 7 bases; J trimming: 0 bases; junction bases outside the gene matches: 13. The germline V gene encodes CDR1 LNHDA and CDR2 SQIVND (reference sequence). The CDR3 has 17 residues. The CDR3 nucleotides read TGTGCCAGTACAAGGGACAGGACCAGCCCGGCTAACTATGGCTACACCTTC. Translating gives CASTRDRTSPANYGYTF.

The chain has TRBV19 and TRBJ1-5; possible D gene TRBD1, 6 bases. The germline V gene has CDR1 LNHDA and CDR2 SQIVND (reference sequence). The CDR3 has 15 amino acids. Trimming shortened V by 5 bases and J by 5 bases, and 16 bases separated the two germline ends. Here the CDR3 DNA reads TGTGCCAGTAGTGGGGAAACAGGGCCCCATCAGCCCCAGCATTTT. This sequence encodes CASSGETGPHQPQHF.

As for this clone: Other DNA sequences of this sample code for an identical CDR3. V usage is TRBV29-1 and J usage is TRBJ2-7; 11 bases agree with TRBD2. The germline gives CDR1 SQVTM, CDR2 ANQGSEA. The junction had 0 bases not matched to a gene; V was cut back by 4 bases and J by 1 base. This CDR3 has 13 residues. CDR3 in amino acids: CSVGLAGSYEQYF. CDR3 in DNA: TGCAGCGTTGGACTAGCGGGATCCTACGAGCAGTACTTC.

The chain links TRBV7-3 to TRBJ2-1; TRBD2 aligns across 11 bases. The CDR3 contains 15 residues. Germline CDR1 is SGHTA and CDR2 is FQGTGA. Unmatched junction bases numbered 6, after V lost 3 bases and J lost 8 bases. The CDR3 nucleotides are TGTGCCAGCAGCTTCCTAGCGGGAGGCCGGGATGAGCAGTTCTTC. Protein sequence: CASSFLAGGRDEQFF.

The rearrangement uses TRBV28 and TRBJ1-2, with 8 positions matching TRBD1. V lost 5 bases, J lost 7 bases, and 6 bases stayed unmatched. This CDR3 contains 13 residues. CDR1 MDHEN and CDR2 SYDVKM come from the germline V gene. The DNA of the CDR3 is TGTGCCAGCAGTCATCGGACAGGGAGTGGCTACACCTTC. Translated, it gives CASSHRTGSGYTF.

The chain couples TRBV9 to TRBJ2-7; D unclear. The CDR3 runs to 14 residues. The germline gives CDR1 SGDLS, CDR2 YYNGEE. V was cut by 0 bases and J by 5 bases, with 12 bases left in between. The CDR3 region is CASSVGAAKNEQYF. DNA for the CDR3: TGTGCCAGCAGCGTAGGAGCAGCAAAGAACGAGCAGTACTTC.

V is TRBV9 and J is TRBJ1-1; tentatively, D is TRBD1 (6 bases). This CDR3 spans 16 amino acids. The germline CDR1 and CDR2 sequences are SGDLS and YYNGEE. Trimming stripped 0 bases from V and 0 bases from J, with 12 bases between. The CDR3 protein is CASSVVVRGMNTEAFF. The CDR3 nucleotides read TGTGCCAGCAGCGTAGTTGTCAGGGGCATGAACACTGAAGCTTTCTTT.

The chain uses TRBV5-8 and TRBJ1-6; D unclear. Looked up from germline, CDR1 is SGHTS and CDR2 is YDEGEE. CDR3 length: 14 amino acids. V gave up 4 bases and J gave up 10 bases, with 15 bases separating them. The CDR3 loop reads CASSHFHRESPLHF. CDR3 nucleotide sequence: TGTGCCAGCAGCCACTTCCATCGGGAGTCACCCCTCCACTTT.

This rearrangement joins TRBV5-1 to TRBJ1-2; no definite D call. Trimming took 2 bases from V and 2 from J, leaving 7 bases between them. The V gene's germline CDR1 is SGHRS and CDR2 YFSETQ. The CDR3 runs 13 residues. The CDR3: CASSLAENYGYTF. CDR3 in DNA: TGCGCCAGCAGCTTAGCAGAAAACTATGGCTACACCTTC.

The chain recombines TRBV6-5 with TRBJ2-7; tentatively, D is TRBD2 (6 bases). Germline assignment: CDR1 MNHEY and CDR2 SVGAGI. With 8 bases removed from V and 5 bases from J, the gap between germline ends came to 22 bases. The CDR3 is made up of 15 amino acids. Written as DNA, the CDR3 is TGTGCCAGCTCGCCTCGGATCGGGAGTGTTAACGAGCAGTACTTC. Its translation: CASSPRIGSVNEQYF.

The CDR3, as DNA: TGTGCCAGCAGTTCACGACGGAGGGACACCGGGGAGCTGTTTTTT. Protein product: CASSSRRRDTGELFF. This chain joins TRBV28 and TRBJ2-2, with a tentative D call TRBD2 (6 bases). CDR3 length equals 15 residues. V lost 4 bases, J lost 3 bases, and 12 bases lay in between. Germline values: CDR1 MDHEN, CDR2 SYDVKM.

The chain recombines TRBV9 with TRBJ2-2, with unresolved D. This CDR3 is 12 amino acids long. Germline values: CDR1 SGDLS, CDR2 YYNGEE. The V and J ends lost 2 bases and 8 bases respectively, with 7 bases between them. CDR3 sequence: CASSVGWGELFF. DNA of the CDR3: TGTGCCAGCAGCGTCGGATGGGGGGAGCTGTTTTTT.

The gene calls are TRBV2 and TRBJ2-7; 14 bases are shared with TRBD2. With 6 bases clipped from V and 0 bases from J, the junction kept 4 bases outside the gene matches. The CDR3 runs 16 residues. Per the germline V gene, CDR1 is SNHLY and CDR2 is FYNNEI. The CDR3, as DNA: TGTGCCAGCAGCAGACTAGCGGGAGGGAACTCCTACGAGCAGTACTTC. Its translation is CASSRLAGGNSYEQYF.

The J gene is TRBJ2-7, the V gene TRBV10-3, with 12 nucleotides matching TRBD2. V was pared by 5 bases and J by 1 base, with 3 bases of the junction left unmatched. CDR1 is ENHRY and CDR2 is SYGVKD in the germline V gene. The CDR3 extends over 15 amino acids. The CDR3 protein is CAISRGTSGSYEQYF. DNA of the CDR3: TGTGCCATCAGTCGTGGGACTAGCGGGTCCTACGAGCAGTACTTC.

The DNA for the CDR3 is TGCGCCAGCAGTGAGCGGGTTCAAAGCACAGATACGCAGTATTTT. This encodes CASSERVQSTDTQYF. V usage is TRBV10-1 and J usage is TRBJ2-3; D call uncertain. The CDR3 covers 15 residues. CDR1 and CDR2 from the germline V gene are WNHNN and SYGVQD (reference sequence). V was trimmed by 2 bases and J by 0 bases, leaving 9 bases between them.

The chain uses TRBV30 and TRBJ2-5; no firm D call. The end of the DNA fits TRBJ2-7 better, so the J call may be wrong. The CDR3 has 15 amino acids. Germline V lookup: CDR1 GTSNPN, CDR2 SVGIG (reference sequence). CDR3 sequence: CAWSGNHWAPYEQYF. The CDR3 DNA follows: TGTGCCTGGAGTGGGAACCATTGGGCTCCCTACGAGCAGTACTTC.

The chain employs TRBV18 and TRBJ2-7; D might be TRBD1 (5 bases). Germline CDR1 is KGHSH and CDR2 is LQKENI. This CDR3 has 17 residues. The ends were cut back, 1 base at V and 3 bases at J, with 19 bases in the middle. The CDR3 region has the DNA TGTGCCAGCTCACCACGCTCGCCAGGGATGGTAGTCTACGAGCAGTACTTC. This codes for CASSPRSPGMVVYEQYF.